One sample yielded the 15 T cell receptor beta chains listed below, sequenced in a study of response to subunit inactivated influenza vaccine (dated by TCRdb to the late 2010s). Preparation of the library involved RT-PCR. Sequencing instrument: Illumina HiSeq 2500. The public reads were quality trimmed at Q25 with fastp and then assembled into clones with MiXCR by TCRdb, keeping productive beta chains. Rows are combined by CDR3 protein, so each entry shows the most common genes and DNA. The sample includes roughly 780,000 distinct CDR3 sequences, with roughly 18% observed a single time. The ten biggest clones cover roughly 11% of the sample. The specimen was PBMCs from blood, collected about 5 days after vaccination. The receptors shown here come from a man in his fifties who received an inactivated influenza vaccine. Donor details come from another sample of the same person, matched by shared clones.

This chain links TRBV15 with TRBJ2-1; maybe TRBD2 (5 bases). The V end lost 5 bases, the J end lost 5 bases, and 16 bases lay between the germline ends. The CDR3 consists of 15 residues. Per germline, CDR1 LNHNV and CDR2 YYDKDF (reference sequence). CDR3 nucleotide sequence: TGTGCCACCAGCCCCTCAGCTAGAGGGCACAATGAGCAGTTCTTC. Its translation is CATSPSARGHNEQFF.

The chain couples TRBV7-9 to TRBJ2-1; TRBD2 aligns across 9 bases. The CDR3 contains 15 residues. Germline assignment: CDR1 SEHNR and CDR2 FQNEAQ (reference sequence). V dropped 1 base and J dropped 6; count of bases not matched to a gene: 4. CDR3 DNA sequence: TGTGCCAGCAGCTTAGAAGGGACTAGCATCAATGAGCAGTTCTTC. Encoded protein: CASSLEGTSINEQFF.

This clonotype has more than one count but fewer than ten. V usage is TRBV20-1 and J usage is TRBJ2-2, with 7 bases that match TRBD2. Looked up from germline, CDR1 is DFQATT and CDR2 is SNEGSKA (reference sequence). The CDR3 covers 13 residues. V lost 6 bases and J lost 8; bases outside the gene matches: 9. Written as DNA, the CDR3 is TGCAGTGCCCGGGACTACCTACTGGGGGAGCTGTTTTTT. Amino acids: CSARDYLLGELFF.

The chain joins TRBV5-1 to TRBJ2-7; D might be TRBD2 (6 bases). Looked up from germline, CDR1 is SGHRS and CDR2 is YFSETQ. The CDR3 extends over 14 amino acids. V gave up 1 base and J gave up 6 bases, with 14 bases separating them. CDR3 bases: TGCGCCAGCAGCTTGACGGGAGAGAGGGGCGAGCAGTACTTC. This codes for CASSLTGERGEQYF. Complete variable domain (other parts from reference TRBV5-1 and TRBJ2-7): KAGVTQTPRYLIKTRGQQVTLSCSPISGHRSVSWYQQTPGQGLQFLFEYFSETQRNKGNFPGRFSGRQFSNSRSEMNVSTLELGDSALYLCASSLTGERGEQYFGPGTRLTVT.

The table lists this clonotype with many counts. The chain is built from TRBV7-2 and TRBJ2-5; 9 nucleotides match TRBD2. J lost 5 bases, V lost 3 bases, and 7 bases had no gene match. The germline gives CDR1 SGHTA, CDR2 FQGNSA. The CDR3 has 15 amino acids. CDR3 bases: TGTGCCAGCAGCTTTCTAGCGGGAACTCCGGAGACCCAGTACTTC. Translated: CASSFLAGTPETQYF.

This clonotype was observed a handful of times. The chain combines TRBV7-2 with TRBJ2-7, with a possible D match to TRBD1 (6 bases). The CDR3 is made up of 14 amino acids. With 5 bases removed from V and 3 bases from J, the gap between germline ends came to 14 bases. Germline V gives CDR1 SGHTA, CDR2 FQGNSA. The CDR3 coding sequence is TGTGCCAGCAGCCAGACAGGCCAGTTCTACGAGCAGTACTTC. Amino acid sequence: CASSQTGQFYEQYF.

This clonotype was detected only a few times. CDR3 nucleotides: TGTGCCAGCCTCAAGGAGACAGGGGTTTCCGAGCAGTACTTC. Translated, it gives CASLKETGVSEQYF. The chain has TRBV28 and TRBJ2-7; 8 nucleotides agree with TRBD1. Germline lookup yields CDR1 MDHEN and CDR2 SYDVKM. The CDR3 totals 14 residues. V was clipped by 8 bases and J by 6 bases; unmatched bases: 12.

This clonotype was observed many times. V gene TRBV12-3 or TRBV12-4 combines with J gene TRBJ2-1; 9 bases match TRBD1. V gave up 8 bases and J gave up 5 bases; unmatched junction bases: 10. This CDR3 is built from 15 residues. The DNA of the CDR3 is TGTGCCAGCTGGAAGGTGGGACAGGGTAACAATGAGCAGTTCTTC. This codes for CASWKVGQGNNEQFF.

This chain links TRBV28 with TRBJ2-7, with D unresolved. CDR3 length equals 15 residues. V was trimmed by 3 bases and J by 1 base, leaving 13 bases between them. CDR1 MDHEN and CDR2 SYDVKM come from the germline V gene. The CDR3 sequence is CASSLLFGLSYEQYF. Here the CDR3 DNA reads TGTGCCAGCAGTTTGTTATTCGGGCTGTCCTACGAGCAGTACTTC.

This clonotype was seen a handful of times. The chain couples TRBV5-6 to TRBJ2-3, with TRBD1 matching over 12 bases. V shed 4 bases and J 4 bases; nucleotides not matched to a gene: 10. This CDR3 is 17 amino acids long. Germline V gene sequence: CDR1 SGHDT, CDR2 YYEEEE. The CDR3 protein is CASSASRDRGRADTQYF. DNA for the CDR3: TGTGCCAGCAGCGCGAGTCGGGACAGGGGGCGGGCAGATACGCAGTATTTT.

This clonotype was detected many times. The chain combines TRBV29-1 with TRBJ2-2, with 9 positions matching TRBD1. With 7 bases clipped from V and 4 bases from J, the junction kept 4 bases outside the gene matches. This CDR3 is built from 13 residues. Germline CDR1 is SQVTM and CDR2 is ANQGSEA. The CDR3: CSAGTGSTGELFF. The CDR3 DNA is TGCAGCGCCGGGACAGGGTCCACCGGGGAGCTGTTTTTT.

The chain employs TRBV5-1 and TRBJ2-3, with 15 bases identical to TRBD2. V dropped 4 bases and J dropped 7; count of bases not matched to a gene: 7. CDR3 length: 16 residues. Germline V lookup: CDR1 SGHRS, CDR2 YFSETQ. This CDR3 reads CASSPWTSGGANTQYF. DNA for the CDR3: TGCGCCAGCAGCCCGTGGACTAGCGGGGGGGCGAATACGCAGTATTTT.

This clonotype was detected only a few times. This chain's CDR3 is CSVLSGENYGELFF. The CDR3 DNA reads TGCAGCGTTCTTAGCGGGGAGAACTACGGGGAGCTGTTTTTT. The rearrangement joins TRBV29-1 to TRBJ2-2; TRBD2 matches at 8 bases. Germline CDR1 reads SQVTM; CDR2 reads ANQGSEA. CDR3 size: 14 residues. V lost 5 bases and J lost 7; bases outside the gene matches: 9.

This clonotype was found once. V is TRBV12-3 or TRBV12-4 and J is TRBJ2-1, with 7 nucleotides matching TRBD2. The CDR3 is 18 residues long. V shed 5 bases, J shed 2 bases, and the junction held 15 bases outside the gene matches. CDR3 sequence (DNA): TGTGCCAGCAGTCCCCTAGGGGCTAGCGGCAATACCTACAATGAGCAGTTCTTC. As protein: CASSPLGASGNTYNEQFF.

This chain joins TRBV7-6 and TRBJ2-4; 13 nucleotides line up with TRBD2. V lost 5 bases to trimming and J lost 0 bases; unmatched junction nucleotides: 16. CDR1 and CDR2 (germline): SGHVS, FNYEAQ. CDR3 length equals 21 residues. This CDR3 reads CASSPTPLRTSGSLAKNIQYF. The DNA for the CDR3 is TGTGCCAGCAGCCCGACCCCCCTCAGGACTAGCGGGAGTTTAGCCAAAAACATTCAGTACTTC.